These 16 T cell receptor beta chains were all obtained from the same sample, sequenced in a study of blood T cell repertoires in COVID-19 (TCRdb year 2020). Library method: the immunoSEQ multiplex PCR assay. Held by TCRdb, this immuneACCESS table contains in-frame sequences only and omits some clones. Under half of the omission traces to an unresolved V gene where checked; the cause of the rest is unknown. The sample profile shows 40,000 to 60,000 clones; 85% to 90% of them were found once. 5.5% to 7% of the sample lies in the top ten. Sequences were obtained from peripheral blood. The receptor source for this set is a woman in her sixties with acute or convalescent COVID-19.

This CDR3 is CASTVSGANVLTF. The DNA for the CDR3 is TGTGCCAGTACCGTATCTGGGGCCAACGTCCTGACTTTC. This chain joins TRBV19 and TRBJ2-6; no reliable D call. This CDR3 comprises 13 residues. CDR1 and CDR2 from the germline V gene are LNHDA and SQIVND (reference sequence). Deletions cut 7 bases from V and 1 base from J, with 5 bases between.

This clone was seen once. This rearrangement joins TRBV5-1 to TRBJ2-1; D remains ambiguous. V was cut by 0 bases and J by 5 bases, with 9 bases left in between. This CDR3 comprises 14 residues. Germline values: CDR1 SGHRS, CDR2 YFSETQ. CDR3 protein: CASSLGGSNNEQFF. CDR3 DNA sequence: TGCGCCAGCAGCTTGGGAGGTTCAAACAATGAGCAGTTCTTC.

This clone was recorded once. This chain joins TRBV27 and TRBJ1-3; no clear D gene. V was clipped by 4 bases and J by 9 bases, with 13 bases between them. Germline values: CDR1 MNHEY, CDR2 SMNVEV (reference sequence). CDR3 length equals 13 residues. The CDR3 spells CASSSGPAGTIYF. DNA for the CDR3: TGTGCCAGCAGTTCCGGGCCGGCGGGCACCATATATTTT.

CDR3 DNA sequence: TGTGCCAGCAGCAGAACAGGGGGAGGGAATGAGCAGTTCTTC. It is translated as CASSRTGGGNEQFF. The chain employs TRBV7-3 and TRBJ2-1; D is perhaps TRBD1 (8 bases). There are 14 residues in the CDR3. V lost 5 bases to trimming and J lost 7 bases, with 15 bases between them. Germline lookup yields CDR1 SGHTA and CDR2 FQGTGA.

This clone showed up just once. The chain combines TRBV6-5 with TRBJ1-3; TRBD1 aligns across 7 bases. The CDR3 covers 14 residues. J was trimmed by 8 bases and V by 2 bases; bases with no gene match: 6. Germline lookup yields CDR1 MNHEY and CDR2 SVGAGI. In DNA form, the CDR3 reads TGTGCCAGCAGTTACGGGACAGAGAGGGACACCATATATTTT. It translates to CASSYGTERDTIYF.

The chain is built from TRBV5-4 and TRBJ2-5; D gene unclear. V was cut by 2 bases and J by 5 bases, with 10 bases left in between. The CDR3 runs to 13 residues. Germline loops: CDR1 SGHNT, CDR2 YYREEE (reference sequence). The CDR3 sequence: CASSLDWSETQYF. CDR3 DNA: TGTGCCAGCAGCTTAGACTGGTCGGAGACCCAGTACTTC.

J is TRBJ1-5 and V is TRBV5-6; D is unresolved. V was pared by 3 bases and J by 2 bases, with 12 bases between. Germline loops: CDR1 SGHDT, CDR2 YYEEEE. The length of the CDR3 is 15 residues. The CDR3 DNA sequence: TGTGCCAGCAGCTCCCTGTATTTCGGCAATCAGCCCCAGCATTTT. Translation: CASSSLYFGNQPQHF.

The rearrangement links TRBV3-1 (or the pseudogene TRBV3-2) to TRBJ2-2; no definite D call. Germline V lookup: CDR1 LGHDT, CDR2 YNNKEL (reference sequence). Between the trimmed V and J ends, which lost 8 bases and 8 bases, there was a span of 6 bases. The CDR3 sequence is 10 residues long. DNA for the CDR3: TGTGCCAGCCGGCGGGGGGAGCTGTTTTTT. Its translation: CASRRGELFF.

The gene calls are TRBV6-5 and TRBJ2-7, with D perhaps matching TRBD1 (5 bases). The CDR3 totals 14 residues. Between the trimmed V and J ends, which lost 8 bases and 2 bases, there was a span of 16 bases. Looked up from germline, CDR1 is MNHEY and CDR2 is SVGAGI. CDR3 DNA sequence: TGTGCCAGCCCAGGACAAATCTTCCCCTACGAGCAGTACTTC. Translating it yields CASPGQIFPYEQYF.

Only one count was recorded for this clone. The rearrangement joins TRBV15 to TRBJ1-2; D unresolved. V lost 0 bases and J 1 base, leaving 9 bases between the germline ends. This CDR3 is 15 amino acids long. CDR1 and CDR2 (germline): LNHNV, YYDKDF (reference sequence). CDR3 residues: CATSREVLLNYGYTF. The CDR3 DNA sequence: TGTGCCACCAGCAGAGAGGTCCTACTTAACTATGGCTACACCTTC.

This clone came up a few times. The chain links TRBV5-1 to TRBJ2-5; 13 bases line up with TRBD2. Germline V lookup: CDR1 SGHRS, CDR2 YFSETQ. J was trimmed by 5 bases and V by 4 bases; bases with no gene match: 11. The CDR3 covers 17 residues. The CDR3 DNA reads TGCGCCAGCAGCCCAAGAACTAGCGGGGGGGGCTGGGAGACCCAGTACTTC. It specifies CASSPRTSGGGWETQYF.

This chain connects TRBV4-1 to TRBJ2-7; 8 nucleotides line up with TRBD2. CDR1 MGHRA and CDR2 YSYEKL come from the germline V gene. The V and J ends lost 1 base and 3 bases, in that order; junction bases with no gene match: 8. The CDR3 loop spans 16 amino acids. The CDR3 region has the DNA TGCGCCAGCAGCCAAGGGGCTAGCGGGCCCCACTACGAGCAGTACTTC. Encoded protein: CASSQGASGPHYEQYF.

The V and J genes are TRBV10-3 and TRBJ2-7; D might be TRBD1 (5 bases). This CDR3 is built from 15 residues. Germline V gives CDR1 ENHRY, CDR2 SYGVKD. V was trimmed by 3 bases and J by 4 bases, leaving 16 bases between them. The CDR3 DNA follows: TGTGCCATCAGTGATACAGGTCAACCCTCGTACGAGCAGTACTTC. Its translation is CAISDTGQPSYEQYF.

The V and J genes are TRBV5-8 and TRBJ1-3, with TRBD1 as a possible D gene (5 bases). V lost 4 bases and J 2 bases, leaving 10 bases between the germline ends. There are 14 residues in the CDR3. Germline V gives CDR1 SGHTS, CDR2 YDEGEE. The CDR3 DNA reads as TGTGCCAGCAGCAGGGCGGGGGCTGGAAACACCATATATTTT. It codes for CASSRAGAGNTIYF. Full variable domain (rest looked up from reference TRBV5-8 and TRBJ1-3): EAGVTQSPTHLIKTRGQQATLRCSPISGHTSVYWYQQALGLGLQFLLWYDEGEERNRGNFPPRFSGRQFPNYSSELNVNALELEDSALYLCASSRAGAGNTIYFGEGSWLTVV.

V and J are TRBV6-5 and TRBJ1-2, with D possibly being TRBD1 (5 bases). V was clipped by 0 bases and J by 7 bases, with 15 bases between them. Germline V lookup: CDR1 MNHEY, CDR2 SVGAGI. There are 15 residues in the CDR3. Here the CDR3 reads CASSYSGGLVGGYTF. CDR3 bases: TGTGCCAGCAGTTACTCCGGGGGATTAGTAGGTGGCTACACCTTC.

This clone was counted only a few times. The chain has TRBV25-1 and TRBJ1-5; D unclear. The CDR3 has 15 amino acids. Germline V gives CDR1 MGHDK, CDR2 SYGVNS. Trimming took 3 bases from V and 0 from J, leaving 9 bases between them. CDR3 in amino acids: CASSDGQISNQPQHF. The CDR3, as DNA: TGTGCCAGCAGTGATGGGCAAATTAGCAATCAGCCCCAGCATTTT.